This T cell receptor (beta chain) was retrieved from a study of high-grade serous ovarian cancer treatment subgroups. CDR3 length equals 15 residues. Trimming at V came to 4 bases and at J to 0 bases, leaving 4 bases not matched to a gene. The germline V gene has CDR1 MNHNS and CDR2 SASEGT. Tumor samples were obtained before definitive surgery or chemotherapy. TCRdb's table, derived via immunoSEQ multiplex PCR, lists solely in-frame clones and lacks some. The repertoire holds about 3,600 clones, with about four fifths as singletons. The V gene is TRBV6-1, the J gene TRBJ2-7; the match to TRBD1 covers 9 bases. Sequencing input: tumor tissue. This clonotype was sampled from a human donor with high-grade serous ovarian cancer. The CDR3 here is CASSGGQGSSYEQYF. CDR3 sequence (DNA): TGTGCCAGCAGTGGGGGACAGGGAAGCTCCTACGAGCAGTACTTC.